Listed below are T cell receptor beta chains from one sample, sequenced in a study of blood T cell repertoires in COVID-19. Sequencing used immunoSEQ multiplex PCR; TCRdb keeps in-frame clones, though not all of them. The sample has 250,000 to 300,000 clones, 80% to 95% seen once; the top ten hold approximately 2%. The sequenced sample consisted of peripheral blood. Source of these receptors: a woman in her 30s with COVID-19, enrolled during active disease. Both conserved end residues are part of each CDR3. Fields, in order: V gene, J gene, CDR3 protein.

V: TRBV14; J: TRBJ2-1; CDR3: CASSFGGSYNEQFF
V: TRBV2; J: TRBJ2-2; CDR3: CASRSDRQTGELFF
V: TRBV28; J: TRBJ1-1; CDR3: CASSLMAGTTFF
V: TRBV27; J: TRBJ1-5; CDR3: CASSLYGITDQPQHF
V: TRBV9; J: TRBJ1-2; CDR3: CASSVAGSNYGYTF
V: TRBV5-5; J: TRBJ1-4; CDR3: CASSATRTGGANEKLFF
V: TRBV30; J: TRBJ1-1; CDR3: CAWRPSYNTEAFF
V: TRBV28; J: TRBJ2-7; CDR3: CASSSSAGTTYEQYF
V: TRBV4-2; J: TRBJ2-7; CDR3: CASSQDLGAAYEQYF
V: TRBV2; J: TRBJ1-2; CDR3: CASRGRGLTGGYTF
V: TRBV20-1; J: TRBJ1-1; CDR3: CSASHYTEAFF
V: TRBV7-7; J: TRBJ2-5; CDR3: CASSLEWAGETQYF
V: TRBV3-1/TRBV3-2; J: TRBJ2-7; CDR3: CASSHHRDSPYEQYF
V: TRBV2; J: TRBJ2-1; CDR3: CASRSGSVNNEQFF
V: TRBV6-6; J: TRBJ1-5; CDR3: CASSTGRGNQPQHF
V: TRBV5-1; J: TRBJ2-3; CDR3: CASTAGAGTDTQYF
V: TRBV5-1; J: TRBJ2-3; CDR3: CASSKSGRWTDTQYF
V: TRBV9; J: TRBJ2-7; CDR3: CASSVDIPFRPWREGRAYEQYF
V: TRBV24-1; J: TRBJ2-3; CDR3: CATSGSADTQYF
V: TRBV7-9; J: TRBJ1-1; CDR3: CASSQGQVNTEAFF
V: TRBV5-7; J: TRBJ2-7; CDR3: CASAFRRGRCDEQYF